The 32 T cell receptor beta chains given below trace back to one sample, sequenced in a study of blood T cell dynamics during melanoma immunotherapy. Time point here: pre-treatment baseline. Measured with immunoSEQ multiplex PCR; TCRdb has only the in-frame clones, and not every one. The sample consists of about 14,000 clones, just over 85% of them appearing once. The sample here was blood, taken from a patient treated with checkpoint blockade. The receptors derive from a human donor with melanoma.

The chain is built from TRBV6-5 and TRBJ2-2; D not resolved. This CDR3 has 15 amino acids. The ends were cut back, 6 bases at V and 3 bases at J, with 14 bases in the middle. CDR1 and CDR2 (germline): MNHEY, SVGAGI. CDR3 loop: CASSRVGGDTGELFF. Here the CDR3 DNA reads TGTGCCAGCAGCCGGGTGGGTGGGGACACCGGGGAGCTGTTTTTT.

The CDR3 loop reads CASSHLAGGPYEQFF. DNA for the CDR3: TGTGCCAGCAGCCATCTAGCGGGGGGGCCCTATGAGCAGTTCTTC. The chain couples TRBV27 to TRBJ2-1; 12 bases line up with TRBD2. Germline trimming cut 6 bases from V and 8 bases from J; bases unmatched to any gene: 8. Germline-derived CDR1 and CDR2 are MNHEY and SMNVEV (reference sequence). The CDR3 runs 15 residues.

The CDR3 region has the DNA TGTGCCAGCAGCTTAGCGACAGGGCTTAACACCGGGGAGCTGTTTTTT. This gives the protein CASSLATGLNTGELFF. The V call is TRBV7-8, the J call TRBJ2-2, with TRBD1 matching 7 bases. In germline, CDR1 is SGHVS, CDR2 FQNEAQ. The junction had 3 bases not matched to a gene; V was cut back by 0 bases and J by 2 bases. The CDR3 sequence is 16 residues long.

The V gene is TRBV6-1, the J gene TRBJ1-6; the match to TRBD1 covers 8 bases. The CDR3 has 15 residues. Unmatched junction bases numbered 2, after V lost 6 bases and J lost 1 base. The germline V gene encodes CDR1 MNHNS and CDR2 SASEGT. The CDR3 is CASRTGESYNSPLHF. The CDR3 DNA sequence: TGTGCCAGCAGGACAGGGGAATCCTATAATTCACCCCTCCACTTT.

This clone occurred a few times. The chain joins TRBV5-1 to TRBJ1-6, with 8 bases fitting TRBD1. This CDR3 region has 16 residues. V was clipped by 4 bases and J by 5 bases; unmatched bases: 8. The germline CDR1 and CDR2 sequences are SGHRS and YFSETQ. The CDR3 loop is CASSAGTGGNNSPLHF. CDR3 DNA sequence: TGCGCCAGCAGCGCTGGGACAGGAGGTAATAATTCACCCCTCCACTTT.

The rearrangement uses TRBV7-9 and TRBJ1-4, with D tentatively TRBD1 (5 bases). The length of the CDR3 is 15 residues. In germline, CDR1 is SEHNR, CDR2 FQNEAQ (reference sequence). V shed 4 bases and J shed 6 bases, with 15 bases lying between them. The CDR3 sequence is CASSYDSLADEKLFF. The CDR3 nucleotides are TGTGCCAGCAGCTACGACAGCTTAGCGGATGAAAAACTGTTTTTT.

This chain uses TRBV5-1 with TRBJ2-2; no definite D call. V dropped 4 bases and J dropped 3 bases, with 1 base sitting between them. The germline CDR1 and CDR2 sequences are SGHRS and YFSETQ. The CDR3 length is 11 residues. Here the CDR3 reads CASSDTGELFF. The DNA for the CDR3 is TGCGCCAGCAGCGACACCGGGGAGCTGTTTTTT.

The chain links TRBV6-5 to TRBJ1-5, with 8 bases that match TRBD1. The trim removed 5 bases at V and 2 bases at J, leaving 5 bases unmatched. The CDR3 extends over 15 amino acids. Germline values: CDR1 MNHEY, CDR2 SVGAGI. CDR3 protein: CASSPDRAGNQPQHF. CDR3 DNA: TGTGCCAGCAGTCCGGACAGGGCGGGCAATCAGCCCCAGCATTTT.

This rearrangement joins TRBV11-2 to TRBJ2-6; either TRBD1 or TRBD2 may supply D (5 bases each). The CDR3 is 18 residues long. Between the trimmed V and J ends, which lost 6 bases and 0 bases, there was a span of 18 bases. Germline assignment: CDR1 SGHAT and CDR2 FQNNGV. The CDR3 protein is CASRGTRDGLSGANVLTF. The CDR3 DNA reads as TGTGCCAGCAGGGGGACCCGGGACGGGCTCTCTGGGGCCAACGTCCTGACTTTC.

The chain has TRBV11-2 and TRBJ2-1, with 13 bases that match TRBD2. CDR3 length equals 15 residues. V shed 5 bases, J shed 7 bases, and the junction held 5 bases outside the gene matches. The germline gives CDR1 SGHAT, CDR2 FQNNGV. This CDR3 is CASSTGLAGLNEQFF. CDR3 sequence (DNA): TGTGCCAGCAGCACGGGACTAGCGGGGTTGAATGAGCAGTTCTTC.

The V call is TRBV30, the J call TRBJ1-1; 12 nucleotides align to TRBD1. CDR3 length equals 16 residues. The germline gives CDR1 GTSNPN, CDR2 SVGIG (reference sequence). Trimming at V came to 2 bases and at J to 4 bases, leaving 8 bases not matched to a gene. CDR3 coding DNA: TGTGCCTGGAGTCAGGGGACAGGGGGCGCGGGCACTGAAGCTTTCTTT. It encodes CAWSQGTGGAGTEAFF. The variable domain in full, completed from reference TRBV30 and TRBJ1-1, reads SQTIHQWPATLVQPVGSPLSLECTVEGTSNPNLYWYRQAAGRGLQLLFYSVGIGQISSEVPQNLSASRPQDRQFILSSKKLLLSDSGFYLCAWSQGTGGAGTEAFFGQGTRLTVV.

The chain joins TRBV4-1 to TRBJ2-7; TRBD1 matches 8 bases. The germline V gene encodes CDR1 MGHRA and CDR2 YSYEKL. This CDR3 has 16 residues. J was trimmed by 4 bases and V by 0 bases; bases with no gene match: 8. CDR3 coding DNA: TGCGCCAGCAGCCAAGAAAACCAGGGGGCGTTTTACGAGCAGTACTTC. Protein product: CASSQENQGAFYEQYF.

The chain recombines TRBV2 with TRBJ1-2, with 9 bases identical to TRBD1. Germline loops: CDR1 SNHLY, CDR2 FYNNEI. The length of the CDR3 is 16 residues. J lost 8 bases, V lost 6 bases, and 16 bases had no gene match. The CDR3 protein is CASSLAIQGAVSGYTF. CDR3 in DNA: TGTGCCAGCAGCCTCGCTATACAGGGGGCTGTAAGCGGCTACACCTTC.

A single count supports this clone. This chain uses TRBV7-8 with TRBJ1-5; D call uncertain. V gave up 1 base and J gave up 1 base, with 8 bases separating them. CDR1 SGHVS and CDR2 FQNEAQ come from the germline V gene. This CDR3 contains 15 residues. The CDR3 loop reads CASSLGTGSNQPQHF. For the CDR3, the DNA is TGTGCCAGCAGCTTAGGTACCGGAAGCAATCAGCCCCAGCATTTT.

The J gene is TRBJ2-2, the V gene TRBV5-4; 10 nucleotides match TRBD2. J gave up 1 base and V 4 bases, and 4 bases lay outside the gene matches. CDR1 is SGHNT, CDR2 YYREEE, per germline (reference sequence). The CDR3 totals 16 residues. DNA of the CDR3: TGTGCCAGCAGCGGTCGACTAGCGGGGAACACCGGGGAGCTGTTTTTT. Its translation is CASSGRLAGNTGELFF. The whole variable domain, remainder taken from reference TRBV5-4 and TRBJ2-2, is ETGVTQSPTHLIKTRGQQVTLRCSSQSGHNTVSWYQQALGQGPQFIFQYYREEENGRGNFPPRFSGLQFPNYSSELNVNALELDDSALYLCASSGRLAGNTGELFFGEGSRLTVL.

The chain has TRBV15 and TRBJ2-7, with 7 bases that match TRBD1. The junction had 3 bases not matched to a gene; V was cut back by 1 base and J by 0 bases. Germline CDR1 LNHNV, CDR2 YYDKDF (reference sequence). CDR3 length: 15 residues. Written as DNA, the CDR3 is TGTGCCACCAGCAGAGGGGGACAGCCCTCCTACGAGCAGTACTTC. Its protein product is CATSRGGQPSYEQYF.

The chain carries TRBV6-5 and TRBJ1-3; unclear D gene. CDR1 MNHEY and CDR2 SVGAGI come from the germline V gene. CDR3 size: 12 residues. Trimming removed 7 bases at V and 4 bases at J, with 8 bases between. CDR3 sequence reads: CASTDTGNTIYF. As DNA, the CDR3 is TGTGCCAGCACCGACACCGGAAACACCATATATTTT.

V usage is TRBV7-9 and J usage is TRBJ1-2; 10 bases line up with TRBD1. This CDR3 comprises 14 residues. The J segment lost 2 bases and the V segment lost 5 bases, leaving 2 bases of the junction unmatched. Germline V CDR1 and CDR2: SEHNR, FQNEAQ (reference sequence). CDR3 nucleotide sequence: TGTGCCAGCAGCGGGACAGGGGAGAACTATGGCTACACCTTC. It encodes CASSGTGENYGYTF.

The V and J genes are TRBV7-8 and TRBJ1-3, with a weak D call TRBD1 (6 bases). V was cut by 5 bases and J by 4 bases, with 18 bases left in between. Germline loops: CDR1 SGHVS, CDR2 FQNEAQ. The CDR3 totals 16 residues. The CDR3 here is CASSGGTGAYGNTIYF. The CDR3 DNA follows: TGTGCCAGCAGCGGCGGGACGGGGGCTTACGGAAACACCATATATTTT.

The chain combines TRBV5-4 with TRBJ2-3; D is unresolved. CDR1 is SGHNT, CDR2 YYREEE, per germline (reference sequence). Trimming shortened V by 2 bases and J by 5 bases, and 12 bases separated the two germline ends. The CDR3 sequence is 14 residues long. For the CDR3, the DNA is TGTGCCAGCAGCTTTAGGGTTGAAGGAGATACGCAGTATTTT. Its protein product is CASSFRVEGDTQYF.

The rearrangement links TRBV7-2 to TRBJ1-2; 8 nucleotides align to TRBD1. The V gene end was trimmed by 4 bases and the J gene end by 8 bases; junction bases not matched to a gene: 15. The CDR3 covers 16 residues. Germline V CDR1 and CDR2: SGHTA, FQGNSA. CDR3 in amino acids: CASSSMDRVGQGGYTF. CDR3 DNA: TGTGCCAGCAGCTCTATGGACAGGGTAGGCCAGGGAGGCTACACCTTC. Together with reference TRBV7-2 and TRBJ1-2, the CDR3 gives the full variable domain: GAGVSQSPSNKVTEKGKDVELRCDPISGHTALYWYRQSLGQGLEFLIYFQGNSAPDKSGLPSDRFSAERTGGSVSTLTIQRTQQEDSAVYLCASSSMDRVGQGGYTFGSGTRLTVV.

The sample holds one count of this clone. The chain uses TRBV19 and TRBJ2-1, with 7 bases lining up with TRBD1. This CDR3 spans 14 amino acids. The germline gives CDR1 LNHDA, CDR2 SQIVND (reference sequence). V lost 5 bases, J lost 7 bases, and 8 bases stayed unmatched. CDR3 bases: TGTGCCAGTAGTGGTCAGACAGGGAGTAATGAGCAGTTCTTC. As protein: CASSGQTGSNEQFF.

This chain connects TRBV19 to TRBJ1-5; a possible D gene is TRBD1 (5 bases). The CDR3 is 16 residues long. V was clipped by 2 bases and J by 7 bases, with 18 bases between them. The germline gives CDR1 LNHDA, CDR2 SQIVND (reference sequence). CDR3 bases: TGTGCCAGTAGTATAAGCGCGGGGGATGGAAACCAGCCCCAGCATTTT. Its protein is CASSISAGDGNQPQHF.

The rearrangement joins TRBV7-2 to TRBJ2-7; D uncertain. V dropped 5 bases and J dropped 2 bases, with 13 bases sitting between them. The CDR3 length is 14 residues. Germline V gene data show CDR1 as SGHTA and CDR2 as FQGNSA. CDR3 loop: CASSARADTYEQYF. For the CDR3, the DNA is TGTGCCAGCAGCGCCCGGGCCGATACCTACGAGCAGTACTTC. The full variable domain, in which reference TRBV7-2 and TRBJ2-7 provide the parts outside the CDR3, is GAGVSQSPSNKVTEKGKDVELRCDPISGHTALYWYRQSLGQGLEFLIYFQGNSAPDKSGLPSDRFSAERTGGSVSTLTIQRTQQEDSAVYLCASSARADTYEQYFGPGTRLTVT.

The rearrangement joins TRBV30 to TRBJ2-3, with 9 bases fitting TRBD2. This CDR3 has 13 residues. The ends lost 2 bases at V and 4 bases at J; junction bases unmatched: 1. Germline CDR1 reads GTSNPN; CDR2 reads SVGIG (reference sequence). The CDR3 region is CAWSLAGADTQYF. CDR3 coding DNA: TGTGCCTGGAGTTTAGCGGGGGCAGATACGCAGTATTTT.

Written as DNA, the CDR3 is TGTGCCAGCAGCAAACGGACAGCTGAAAGTGTTGAGCAGTACTTC. This gives the protein CASSKRTAESVEQYF. The chain has TRBV7-2 and TRBJ2-5; possibly TRBD1 for D (6 bases). V lost 5 bases and J lost 11, with 24 bases in between. Germline CDR1 and CDR2: SGHTA and FQGNSA. The CDR3 sequence is 15 residues long.

The chain uses TRBV7-2 and TRBJ2-5; no clear D gene. The CDR3 is made up of 13 amino acids. Trimming stripped 2 bases from V and 5 bases from J, with 9 bases between. Looked up from germline, CDR1 is SGHTA and CDR2 is FQGNSA. The CDR3 nucleotides are TGTGCCAGCAGCTTATCGTTGAGTGAGACCCAGTACTTC. Encoded protein: CASSLSLSETQYF.

The CDR3 loop reads CASSYSGTSGGRTGELFF. The CDR3, as DNA: TGTGCCAGCAGCTACTCCGGGACTAGCGGGGGGCGGACCGGGGAGCTGTTTTTT. The chain uses TRBV7-2 and TRBJ2-2; 15 positions match TRBD2. The V segment lost 4 bases and the J segment 5 bases; nucleotides outside the gene matches: 8. CDR3 length: 18 residues. Germline CDR1 SGHTA, CDR2 FQGNSA.

The chain links TRBV5-1 to TRBJ2-7, with 8 nucleotides matching TRBD1. This CDR3 is 18 amino acids long. J lost 2 bases, V lost 3 bases, and 16 bases had no gene match. The germline gives CDR1 SGHRS, CDR2 YFSETQ. Written as DNA, the CDR3 is TGCGCCAGCAGCTGGGGACAGGCGAGTTCCCGAGTTGCCTACGAGCAGTACTTC. It translates to CASSWGQASSRVAYEQYF.

DNA for the CDR3: TGTGCCAGCAGCTTGGGGGGGACAGGGAGAACTGAAGCTTTCTTT. Its translation: CASSLGGTGRTEAFF. V and J are TRBV5-6 and TRBJ1-1, with 9 bases identical to TRBD1. The CDR3 sequence is 15 residues long. V shed 0 bases, J shed 5 bases, and the junction held 5 bases outside the gene matches. Germline V lookup: CDR1 SGHDT, CDR2 YYEEEE.

The chain joins TRBV7-9 to TRBJ2-3; 9 bases map to TRBD1. The CDR3 length is 15 residues. The germline gives CDR1 SEHNR, CDR2 FQNEAQ (reference sequence). V lost 2 bases, J lost 5 bases, and 5 bases stayed unmatched. CDR3 in DNA: TGTGCCAGCAGCTTAATAACAGGGGGCGTAGATACGCAGTATTTT. Translating it yields CASSLITGGVDTQYF.

V gene TRBV7-9 combines with J gene TRBJ2-7; 7 nucleotides agree with TRBD1. CDR1 SEHNR and CDR2 FQNEAQ come from the germline V gene (reference sequence). The V and J ends lost 6 bases and 5 bases, in that order; junction bases with no gene match: 13. The CDR3 loop spans 15 amino acids. DNA of the CDR3: TGTGCCAGCAGTCTTGGACAGGCATCGCTTGACGAGCAGTACTTC. This sequence encodes CASSLGQASLDEQYF.